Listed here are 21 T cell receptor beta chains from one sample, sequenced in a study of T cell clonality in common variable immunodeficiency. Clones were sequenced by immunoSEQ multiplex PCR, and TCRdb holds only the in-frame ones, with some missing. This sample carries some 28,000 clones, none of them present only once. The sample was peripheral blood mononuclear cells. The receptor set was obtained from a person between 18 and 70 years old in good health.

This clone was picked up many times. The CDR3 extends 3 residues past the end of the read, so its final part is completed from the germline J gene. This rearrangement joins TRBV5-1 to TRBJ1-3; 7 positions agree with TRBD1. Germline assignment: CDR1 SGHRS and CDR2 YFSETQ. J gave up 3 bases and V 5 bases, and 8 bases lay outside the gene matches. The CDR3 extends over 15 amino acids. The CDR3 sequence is CASRRGPGIGNTIYF. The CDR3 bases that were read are TGCGCCAGCAGGAGGGGGCCCGGGATTGGAAACACC. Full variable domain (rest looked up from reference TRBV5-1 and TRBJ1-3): KAGVTQTPRYLIKTRGQQVTLSCSPISGHRSVSWYQQTPGQGLQFLFEYFSETQRNKGNFPGRFSGRQFSNSRSEMNVSTLELGDSALYLCASRRGPGIGNTIYFGEGSWLTVV.

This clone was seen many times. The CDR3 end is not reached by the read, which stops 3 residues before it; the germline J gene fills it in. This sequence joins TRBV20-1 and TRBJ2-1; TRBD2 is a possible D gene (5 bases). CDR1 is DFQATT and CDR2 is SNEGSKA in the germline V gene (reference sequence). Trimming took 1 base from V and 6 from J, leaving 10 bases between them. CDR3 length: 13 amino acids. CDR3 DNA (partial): TGCAGTGCTAGAGTGCTAGCCGGCAATGAG. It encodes CSARVLAGNE. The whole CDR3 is CSARVLAGNEQFF.

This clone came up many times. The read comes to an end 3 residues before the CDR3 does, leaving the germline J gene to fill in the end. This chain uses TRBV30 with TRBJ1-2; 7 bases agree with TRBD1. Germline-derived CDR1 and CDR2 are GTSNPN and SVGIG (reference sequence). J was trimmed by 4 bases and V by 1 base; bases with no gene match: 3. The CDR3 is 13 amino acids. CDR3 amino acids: CAWSGDRAYGYTF. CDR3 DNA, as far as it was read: TGTGCCTGGAGTGGCGACAGGGCCTATGGC.

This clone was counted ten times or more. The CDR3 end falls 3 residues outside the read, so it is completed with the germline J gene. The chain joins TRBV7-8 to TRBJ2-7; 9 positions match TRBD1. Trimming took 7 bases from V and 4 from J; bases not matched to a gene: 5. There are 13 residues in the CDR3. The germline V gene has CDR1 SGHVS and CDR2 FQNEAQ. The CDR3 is CASNRGPGYEQYF. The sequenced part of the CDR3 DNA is TGTGCCAGCAACAGGGGGCCGGGGTACGAG.

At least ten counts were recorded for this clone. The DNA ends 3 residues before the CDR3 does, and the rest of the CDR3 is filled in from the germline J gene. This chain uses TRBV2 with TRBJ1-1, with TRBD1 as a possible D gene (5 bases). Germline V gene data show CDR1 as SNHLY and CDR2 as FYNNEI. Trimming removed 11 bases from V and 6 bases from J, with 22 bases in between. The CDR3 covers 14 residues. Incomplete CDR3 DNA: TGTGCCGGGGGGGGTCTAGGAGGGGTCCCTGAA. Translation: CAGGGLGGVPE. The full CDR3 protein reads CAGGGLGGVPEAFF.

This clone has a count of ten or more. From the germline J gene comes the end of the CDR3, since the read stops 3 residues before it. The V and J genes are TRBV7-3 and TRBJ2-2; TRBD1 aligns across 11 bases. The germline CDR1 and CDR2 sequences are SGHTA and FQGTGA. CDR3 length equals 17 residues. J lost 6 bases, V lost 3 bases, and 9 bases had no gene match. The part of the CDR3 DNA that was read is TGTGCCAGCAGCTTTCCCCGGACAGGGGGCGGATCCGGGGAG. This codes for CASSFPRTGGGSGE. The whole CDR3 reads CASSFPRTGGGSGELFF.

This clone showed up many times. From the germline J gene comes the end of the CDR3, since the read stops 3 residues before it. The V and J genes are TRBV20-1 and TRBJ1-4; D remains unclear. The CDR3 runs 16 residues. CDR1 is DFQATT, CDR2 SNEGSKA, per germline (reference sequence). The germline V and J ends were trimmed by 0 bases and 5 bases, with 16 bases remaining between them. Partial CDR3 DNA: TGCAGTGCTAGAGATTTGGGTCCAGGAAGAAATGAAAAA. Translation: CSARDLGPGRNEK. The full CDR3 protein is CSARDLGPGRNEKLFF.

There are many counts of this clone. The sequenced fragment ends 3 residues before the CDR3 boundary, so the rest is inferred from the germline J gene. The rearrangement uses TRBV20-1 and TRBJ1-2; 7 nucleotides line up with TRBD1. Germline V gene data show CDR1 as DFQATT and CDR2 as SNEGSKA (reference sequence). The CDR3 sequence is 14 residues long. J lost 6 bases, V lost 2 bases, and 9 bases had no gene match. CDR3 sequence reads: CSARPGTQGNGYTF. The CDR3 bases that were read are TGCAGTGCTAGACCCGGGACACAGGGGAATGGC.

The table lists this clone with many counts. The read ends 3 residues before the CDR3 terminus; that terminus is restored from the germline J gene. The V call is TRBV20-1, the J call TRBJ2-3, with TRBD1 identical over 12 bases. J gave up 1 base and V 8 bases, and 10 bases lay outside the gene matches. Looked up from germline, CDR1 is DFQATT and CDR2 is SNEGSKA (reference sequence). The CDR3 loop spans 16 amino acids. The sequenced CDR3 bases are TGCAGTCTCTCGGGGACAGGGGGCTCAGGCACAGATACG. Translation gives CSLSGTGGSGTDT. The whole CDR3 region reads CSLSGTGGSGTDTQYF.

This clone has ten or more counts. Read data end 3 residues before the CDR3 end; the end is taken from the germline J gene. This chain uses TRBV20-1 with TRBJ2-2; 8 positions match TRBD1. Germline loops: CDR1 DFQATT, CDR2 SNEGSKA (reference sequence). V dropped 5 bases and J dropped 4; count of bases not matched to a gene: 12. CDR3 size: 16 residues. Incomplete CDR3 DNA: TGCAGTGCTTTTGCTACAGGGGGTATGGGCACCGGGGAG. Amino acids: CSAFATGGMGTGE. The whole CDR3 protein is CSAFATGGMGTGELFF.

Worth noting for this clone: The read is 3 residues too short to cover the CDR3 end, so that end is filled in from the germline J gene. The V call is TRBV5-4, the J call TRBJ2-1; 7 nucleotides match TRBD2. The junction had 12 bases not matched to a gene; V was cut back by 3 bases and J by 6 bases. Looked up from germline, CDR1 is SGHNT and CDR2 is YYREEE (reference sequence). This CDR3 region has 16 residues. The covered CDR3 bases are TGTGCCAGCAGCTCCCCCGGGGGGAGAATGAGCAATGAG. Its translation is CASSSPGGRMSNE. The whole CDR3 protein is CASSSPGGRMSNEQFF.

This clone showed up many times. The CDR3 DNA, read in part, is TGTGCCTGGGGGCGACAGGATTCACCC. Its translation is CAWGRQDSP. The whole CDR3 reads CAWGRQDSPLHF. V usage is TRBV30 and J usage is TRBJ1-6, with D possibly being TRBD1 (6 bases). The read is 3 residues too short to cover the CDR3 end, so that end is filled in from the germline J gene. The CDR3 is made up of 12 amino acids. Germline V CDR1 and CDR2: GTSNPN, SVGIG (reference sequence). Trimming removed 5 bases at V and 8 bases at J, with 10 bases between.

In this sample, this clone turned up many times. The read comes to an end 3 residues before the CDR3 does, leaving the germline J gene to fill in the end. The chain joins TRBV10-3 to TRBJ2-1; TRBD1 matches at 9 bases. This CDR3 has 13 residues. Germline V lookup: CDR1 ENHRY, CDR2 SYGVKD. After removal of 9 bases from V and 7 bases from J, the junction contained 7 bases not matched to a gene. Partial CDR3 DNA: TGTGCCATAGGGACAGGGTTGGAGAATGAG. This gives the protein CAIGTGLENE. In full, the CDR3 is CAIGTGLENEQFF.

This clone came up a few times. CDR3 amino acids: CASSLGGGLFYDYTF. The sequenced CDR3 bases are TGTGCCAGCAGCTTAGGGGGCGGACTATTTTACGAC. This chain links TRBV7-2 with TRBJ1-2, with a tentative D call TRBD1 (5 bases). The read gets to within 3 residues of the CDR3 end, and the germline J gene fills in the rest. The germline CDR1 and CDR2 sequences are SGHTA and FQGNSA. This CDR3 is built from 15 residues.

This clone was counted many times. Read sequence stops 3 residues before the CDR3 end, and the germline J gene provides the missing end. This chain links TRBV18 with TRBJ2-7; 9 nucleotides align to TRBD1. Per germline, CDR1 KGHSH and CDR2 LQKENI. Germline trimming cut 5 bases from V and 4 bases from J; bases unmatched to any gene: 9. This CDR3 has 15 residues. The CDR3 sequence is CASSSGQGPNYEQYF. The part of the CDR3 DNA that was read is TGTGCCAGCTCATCGGGACAGGGCCCCAATTACGAG.

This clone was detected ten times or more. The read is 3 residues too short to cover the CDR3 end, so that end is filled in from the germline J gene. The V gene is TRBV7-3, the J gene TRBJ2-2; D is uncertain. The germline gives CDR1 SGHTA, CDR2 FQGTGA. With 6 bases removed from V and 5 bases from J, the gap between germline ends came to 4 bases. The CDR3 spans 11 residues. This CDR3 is CASRRTGELFF. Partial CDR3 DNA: TGTGCCAGCAGGCGGACCGGGGAG.

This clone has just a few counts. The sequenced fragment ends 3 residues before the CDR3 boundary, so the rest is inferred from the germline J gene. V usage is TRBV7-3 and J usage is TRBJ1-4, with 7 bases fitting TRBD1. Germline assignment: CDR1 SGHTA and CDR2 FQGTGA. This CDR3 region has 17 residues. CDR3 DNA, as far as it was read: TGTGCCAGCAGCTTAGATGGCGACAGGGAGGGTAATTCACCA. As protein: CASSLDGDREGNSP. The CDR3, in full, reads CASSLDGDREGNSPLFF.

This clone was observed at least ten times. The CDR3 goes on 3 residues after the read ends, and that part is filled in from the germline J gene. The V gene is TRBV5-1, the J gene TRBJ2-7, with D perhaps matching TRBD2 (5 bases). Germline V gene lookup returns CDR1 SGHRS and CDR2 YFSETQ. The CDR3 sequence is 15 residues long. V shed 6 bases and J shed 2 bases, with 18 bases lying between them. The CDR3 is CASIVTASTPYEQYF. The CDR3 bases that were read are TGCGCCAGCATCGTGACGGCTAGCACCCCCTACGAG. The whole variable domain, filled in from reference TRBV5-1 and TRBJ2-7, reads KAGVTQTPRYLIKTRGQQVTLSCSPISGHRSVSWYQQTPGQGLQFLFEYFSETQRNKGNFPGRFSGRQFSNSRSEMNVSTLELGDSALYLCASIVTASTPYEQYFGPGTRLTVT.

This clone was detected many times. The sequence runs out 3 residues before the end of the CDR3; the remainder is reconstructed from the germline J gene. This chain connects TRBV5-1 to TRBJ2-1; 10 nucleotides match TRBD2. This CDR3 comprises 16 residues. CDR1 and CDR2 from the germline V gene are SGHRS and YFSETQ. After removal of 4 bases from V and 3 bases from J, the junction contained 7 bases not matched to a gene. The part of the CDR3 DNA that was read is TGCGCCAGCAGCGCTCGAACTAGCGGGGTCTACAATGAG. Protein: CASSARTSGVYNE. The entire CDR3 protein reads CASSARTSGVYNEQFF.

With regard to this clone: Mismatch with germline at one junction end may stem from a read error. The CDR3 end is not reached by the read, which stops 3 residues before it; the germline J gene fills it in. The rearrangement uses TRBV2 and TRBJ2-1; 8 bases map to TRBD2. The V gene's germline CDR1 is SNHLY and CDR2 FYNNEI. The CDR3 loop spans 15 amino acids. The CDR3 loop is CAGSLLAGGVNEQFF. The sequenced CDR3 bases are TGTGCCGGCAGCTTACTCGCCGGGGGGGTCAATGAG. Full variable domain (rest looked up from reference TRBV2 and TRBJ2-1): EPEVTQTPSHQVTQMGQEVILRCVPISNHLYFYWYRQILGQKVEFLVSFYNNEISEKSEIFDDQFSVERPDGSNFTLKIRSTKLEDSAMYFCAGSLLAGGVNEQFFGPGTRLTVL.

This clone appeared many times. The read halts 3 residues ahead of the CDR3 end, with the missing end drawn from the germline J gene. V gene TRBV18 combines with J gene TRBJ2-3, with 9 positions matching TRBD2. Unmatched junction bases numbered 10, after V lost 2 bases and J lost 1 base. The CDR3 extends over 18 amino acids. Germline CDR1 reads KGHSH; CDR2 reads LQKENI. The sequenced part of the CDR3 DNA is TGTGCCAGCTCACCAGCGGGGGGGCTAGGATTTGGCACAGATACG. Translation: CASSPAGGLGFGTDT. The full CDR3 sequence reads CASSPAGGLGFGTDTQYF.